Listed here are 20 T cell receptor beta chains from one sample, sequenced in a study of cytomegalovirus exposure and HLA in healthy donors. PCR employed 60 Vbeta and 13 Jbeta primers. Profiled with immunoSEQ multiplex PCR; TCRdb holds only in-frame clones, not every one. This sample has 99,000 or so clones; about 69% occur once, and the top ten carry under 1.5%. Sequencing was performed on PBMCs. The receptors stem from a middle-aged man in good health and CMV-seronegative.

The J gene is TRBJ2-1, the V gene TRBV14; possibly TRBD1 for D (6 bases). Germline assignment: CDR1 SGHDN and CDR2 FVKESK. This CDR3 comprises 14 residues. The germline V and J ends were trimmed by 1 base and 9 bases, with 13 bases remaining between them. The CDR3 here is CASSQGVIGGEQFF. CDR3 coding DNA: TGTGCCAGCAGCCAAGGAGTCATAGGGGGTGAGCAGTTCTTC.

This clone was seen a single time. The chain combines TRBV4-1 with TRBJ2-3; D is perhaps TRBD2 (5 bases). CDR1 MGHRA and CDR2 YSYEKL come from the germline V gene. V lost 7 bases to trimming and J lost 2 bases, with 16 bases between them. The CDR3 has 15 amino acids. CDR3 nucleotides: TGCGCCAGCACCCGGGCCGGAGGTGACACAGATACGCAGTATTTT. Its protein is CASTRAGGDTDTQYF.

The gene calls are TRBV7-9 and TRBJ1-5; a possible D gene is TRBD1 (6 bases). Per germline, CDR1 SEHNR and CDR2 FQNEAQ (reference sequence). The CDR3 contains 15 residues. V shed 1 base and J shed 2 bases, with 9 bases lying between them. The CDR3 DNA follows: TGTGCCAGCAGCTTAGAAGGGGGGGGCAATCAGCCCCAGCATTTT. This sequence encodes CASSLEGGGNQPQHF.

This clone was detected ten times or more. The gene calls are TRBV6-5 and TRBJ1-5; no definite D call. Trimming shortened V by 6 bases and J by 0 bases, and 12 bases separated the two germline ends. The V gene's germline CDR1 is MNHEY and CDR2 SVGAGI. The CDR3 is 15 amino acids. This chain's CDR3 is CASRYNGASNQPQHF. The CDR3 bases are TGTGCCAGCAGATATAATGGAGCTAGCAATCAGCCCCAGCATTTT.

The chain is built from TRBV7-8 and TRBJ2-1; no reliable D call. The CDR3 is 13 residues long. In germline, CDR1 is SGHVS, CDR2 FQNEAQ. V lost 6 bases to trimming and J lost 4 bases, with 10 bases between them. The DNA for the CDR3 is TGTGCCAGCAGACCGAGAGTTTACAATGAGCAGTTCTTC. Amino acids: CASRPRVYNEQFF.

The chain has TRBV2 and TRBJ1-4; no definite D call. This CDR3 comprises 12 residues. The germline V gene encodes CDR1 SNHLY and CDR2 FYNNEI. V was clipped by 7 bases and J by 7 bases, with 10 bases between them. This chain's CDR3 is CASNREGEKLFF. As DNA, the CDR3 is TGTGCCAGCAACCGGGAAGGTGAAAAACTGTTTTTT.

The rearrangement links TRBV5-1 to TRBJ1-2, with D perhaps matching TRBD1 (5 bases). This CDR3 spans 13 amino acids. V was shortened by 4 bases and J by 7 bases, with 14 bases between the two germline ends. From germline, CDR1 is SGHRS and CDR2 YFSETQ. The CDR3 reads CASSRGGDVGYTF. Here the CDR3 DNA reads TGCGCCAGCAGCCGGGGAGGGGACGTTGGCTACACCTTC.

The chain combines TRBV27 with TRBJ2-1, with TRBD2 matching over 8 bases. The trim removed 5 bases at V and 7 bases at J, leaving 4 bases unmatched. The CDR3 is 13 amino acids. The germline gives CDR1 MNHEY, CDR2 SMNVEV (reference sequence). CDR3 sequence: CASSLPGGNEQFF. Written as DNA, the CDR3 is TGTGCCAGCAGTCTCCCGGGGGGGAATGAGCAGTTCTTC.

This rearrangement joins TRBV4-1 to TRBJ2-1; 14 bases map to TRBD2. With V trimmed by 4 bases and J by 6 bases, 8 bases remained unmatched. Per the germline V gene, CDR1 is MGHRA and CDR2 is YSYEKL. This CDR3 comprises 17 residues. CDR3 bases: TGCGCCAGCAGCCTTGGCCCCGGGACTAGCGGGGGCAATGAGCAGTTCTTC. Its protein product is CASSLGPGTSGGNEQFF.

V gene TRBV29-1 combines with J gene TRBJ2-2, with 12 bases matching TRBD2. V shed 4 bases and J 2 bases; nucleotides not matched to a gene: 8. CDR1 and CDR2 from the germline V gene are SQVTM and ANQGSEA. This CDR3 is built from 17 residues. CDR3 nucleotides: TGCAGCGTTGGGCCGACTAGCGGGAGTCCTAACACCGGGGAGCTGTTTTTT. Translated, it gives CSVGPTSGSPNTGELFF.

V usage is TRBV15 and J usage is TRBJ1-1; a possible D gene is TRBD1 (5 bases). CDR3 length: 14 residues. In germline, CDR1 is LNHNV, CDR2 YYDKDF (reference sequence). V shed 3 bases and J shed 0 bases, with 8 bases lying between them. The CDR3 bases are TGTGCCACCAGCAGGACAGTTCTGAACACTGAAGCTTTCTTT. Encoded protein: CATSRTVLNTEAFF. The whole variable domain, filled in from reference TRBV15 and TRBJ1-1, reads DAMVIQNPRYQVTQFGKPVTLSCSQTLNHNVMYWYQQKSSQAPKLLFHYYDKDFNNEADTPDNFQSRRPNTSFCFLDIRSPGLGDTAMYLCATSRTVLNTEAFFGQGTRLTVV.

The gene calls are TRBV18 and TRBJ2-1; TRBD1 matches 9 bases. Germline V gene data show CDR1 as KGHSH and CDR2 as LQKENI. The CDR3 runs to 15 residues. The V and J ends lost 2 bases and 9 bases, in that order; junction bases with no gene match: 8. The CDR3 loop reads CASSPGWTGVREQFF. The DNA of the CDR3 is TGTGCCAGCTCACCAGGTTGGACAGGGGTCCGTGAGCAGTTCTTC.

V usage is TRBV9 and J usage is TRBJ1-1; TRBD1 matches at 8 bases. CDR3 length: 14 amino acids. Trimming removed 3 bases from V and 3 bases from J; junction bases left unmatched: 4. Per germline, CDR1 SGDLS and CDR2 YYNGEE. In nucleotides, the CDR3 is TGTGCCAGCAGCGGGGCAGGGGGCTACACTGAAGCTTTCTTT. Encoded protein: CASSGAGGYTEAFF.

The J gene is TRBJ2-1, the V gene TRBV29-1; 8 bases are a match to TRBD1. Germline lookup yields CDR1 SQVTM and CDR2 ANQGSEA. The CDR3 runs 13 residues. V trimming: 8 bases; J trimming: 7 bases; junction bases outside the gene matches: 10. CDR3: CSLGQGSGNEQFF. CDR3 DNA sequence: TGCAGCCTCGGACAGGGAAGTGGGAATGAGCAGTTCTTC.

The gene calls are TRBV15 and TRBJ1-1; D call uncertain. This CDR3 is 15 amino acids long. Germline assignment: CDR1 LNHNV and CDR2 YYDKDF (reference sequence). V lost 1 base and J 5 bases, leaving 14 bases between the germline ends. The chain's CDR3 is CATSRVLWGGTEAFF. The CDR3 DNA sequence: TGTGCCACCAGCAGAGTCCTCTGGGGAGGGACTGAAGCTTTCTTT.

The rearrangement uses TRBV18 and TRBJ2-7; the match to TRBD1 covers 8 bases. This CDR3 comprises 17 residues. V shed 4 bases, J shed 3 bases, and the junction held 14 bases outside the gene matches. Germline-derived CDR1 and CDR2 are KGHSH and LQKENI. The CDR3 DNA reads TGTGCCAGCTCACGGATTGAGACGGACAGGGATCTCTACGAGCAGTACTTC. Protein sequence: CASSRIETDRDLYEQYF.

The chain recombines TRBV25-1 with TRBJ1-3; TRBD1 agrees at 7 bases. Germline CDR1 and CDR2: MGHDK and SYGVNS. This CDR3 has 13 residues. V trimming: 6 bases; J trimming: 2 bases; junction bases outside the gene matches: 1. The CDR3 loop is CASRGTAGNTIYF. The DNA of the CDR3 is TGTGCCAGCAGAGGGACAGCTGGAAACACCATATATTTT.

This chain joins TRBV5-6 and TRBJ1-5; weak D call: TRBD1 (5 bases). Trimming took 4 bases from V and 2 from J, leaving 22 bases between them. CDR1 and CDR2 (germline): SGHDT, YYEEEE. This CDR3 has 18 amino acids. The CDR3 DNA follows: TGTGCCAGCAGCCGGGGGACGGTTACCTGGTATGGCAATCAGCCCCAGCATTTT. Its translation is CASSRGTVTWYGNQPQHF. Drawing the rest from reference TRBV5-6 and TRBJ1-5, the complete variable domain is DAGVTQSPTHLIKTRGQQVTLRCSPKSGHDTVSWYQQALGQGPQFIFQYYEEEERQRGNFPDRFSGHQFPNYSSELNVNALLLGDSALYLCASSRGTVTWYGNQPQHFGDGTRLSIL.

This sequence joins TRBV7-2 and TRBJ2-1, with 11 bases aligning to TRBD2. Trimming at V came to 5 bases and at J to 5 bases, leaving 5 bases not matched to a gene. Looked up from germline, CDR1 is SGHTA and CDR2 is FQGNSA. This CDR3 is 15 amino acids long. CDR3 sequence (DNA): TGTGCCAGCAGCCCACCTAGCGGGGGGCACAATGAGCAGTTCTTC. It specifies CASSPPSGGHNEQFF.

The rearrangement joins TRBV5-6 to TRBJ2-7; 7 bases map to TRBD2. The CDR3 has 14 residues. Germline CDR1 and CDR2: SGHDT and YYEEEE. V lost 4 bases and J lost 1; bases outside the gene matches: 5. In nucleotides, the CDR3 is TGTGCCAGCAGCCGGGAGGACGTGTCCTACGAGCAGTACTTC. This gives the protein CASSREDVSYEQYF.